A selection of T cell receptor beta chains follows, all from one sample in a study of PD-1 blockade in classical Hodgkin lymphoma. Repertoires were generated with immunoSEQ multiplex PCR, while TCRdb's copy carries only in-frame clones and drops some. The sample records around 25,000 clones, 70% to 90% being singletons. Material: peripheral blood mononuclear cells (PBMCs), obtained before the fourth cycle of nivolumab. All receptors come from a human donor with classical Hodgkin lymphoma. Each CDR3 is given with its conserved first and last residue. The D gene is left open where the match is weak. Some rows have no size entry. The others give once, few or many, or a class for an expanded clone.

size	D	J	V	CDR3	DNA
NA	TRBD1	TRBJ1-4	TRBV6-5	CASSPTRDRGEKLFF	TGTGCCAGCAGTCCGACCCGGGACAGGGGTGAAAAACTGTTTTTT
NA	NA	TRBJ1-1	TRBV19	CASSIGGGGFTEAFF	TGTGCCAGTAGTATCGGTGGGGGAGGTTTCACTGAAGCTTTCTTT
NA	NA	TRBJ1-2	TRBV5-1	CASSLGQFTSLSGYTF	TGCGCCAGCAGCTTGGGACAGTTTACCTCCCTGAGCGGCTACACCTTC
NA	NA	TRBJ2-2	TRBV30	CAWRTTRNTGELFF	TGTGCCTGGAGGACAACTAGAAACACCGGGGAGCTGTTTTTT
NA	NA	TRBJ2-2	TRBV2	CASSVGTGELFF	TGTGCCAGCAGTGTTGGGACCGGGGAGCTGTTTTTT
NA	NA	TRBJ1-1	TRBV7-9	CASSRVGEAFF	TGTGCCAGCAGCCGAGTGGGGGAAGCTTTCTTT
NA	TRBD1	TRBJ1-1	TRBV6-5	CASSSQGAVHTEAFF	TGTGCCAGCAGTTCACAGGGGGCGGTACACACTGAAGCTTTCTTT
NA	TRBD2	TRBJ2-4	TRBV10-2	CASSESAGFGIQYF	TGCGCCAGCAGTGAGTCAGCGGGGTTTGGCATTCAGTACTTC
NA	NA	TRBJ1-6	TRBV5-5	CATSLGYSGNSPLHF	TGTGCCACCAGCCTGGGGTACAGCGGTAATTCACCCCTCCACTTT
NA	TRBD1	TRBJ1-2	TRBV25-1	CASTGQGANYYGYTF	TGTGCCAGCACTGGACAGGGGGCAAATTACTATGGCTACACCTTC
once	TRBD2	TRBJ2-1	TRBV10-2	CASSVSGGANEQFF	TGCGCCAGCAGTGTTAGCGGGGGGGCCAATGAGCAGTTCTTC
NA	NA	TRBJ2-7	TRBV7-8	CASSLEPGGYEQYF	TGTGCCAGCAGCTTAGAGCCAGGAGGCTACGAGCAGTACTTC
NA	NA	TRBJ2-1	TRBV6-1	CASSETARYNEQFF	TGTGCCAGCAGTGAGACGGCGAGATACAATGAGCAGTTCTTC
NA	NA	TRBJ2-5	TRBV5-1	CASSLDGKLRETQYF	TGCGCCAGCAGCTTGGACGGCAAACTAAGGGAGACCCAGTACTTC
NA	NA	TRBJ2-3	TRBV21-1	CASSKSRLAGDGDTQYF	TGTGCCAGCAGCAAAAGCAGACTAGCGGGAGATGGAGATACGCAGTATTTT
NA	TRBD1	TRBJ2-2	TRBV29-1	CSARDRGRQGTGELFF	TGCAGCGCCCGGGACAGGGGGCGCCAGGGCACCGGGGAGCTGTTTTTT
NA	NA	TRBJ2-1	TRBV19	CASTALVRGDEQFF	TGTGCCAGTACCGCCTTAGTTCGGGGCGATGAGCAGTTCTTC
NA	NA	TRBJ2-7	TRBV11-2	CASSLEAPSSYEQYF	TGTGCCAGCAGCTTAGAGGCACCTAGCTCCTACGAGCAGTACTTC
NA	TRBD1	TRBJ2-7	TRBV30	CAWSRGQITYEQYF	TGTGCCTGGAGCCGGGGACAGATCACCTACGAGCAGTACTTC
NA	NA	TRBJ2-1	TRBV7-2	CASSSPQRVSYNEQFF	TGTGCCAGCAGCTCCCCACAGCGTGTCTCCTACAATGAGCAGTTCTTC
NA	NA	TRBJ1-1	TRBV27	CASNHWGATEAFF	TGTGCCAGCAACCACTGGGGGGCCACTGAAGCTTTCTTT
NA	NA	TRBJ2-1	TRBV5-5	CASSLAGADEQFF	TGTGCCAGCAGCTTGGCCGGAGCCGATGAGCAGTTCTTC
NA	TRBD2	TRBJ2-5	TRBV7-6	CASSFQAGQETQYF	TGTGCCAGCAGCTTTCAAGCGGGACAAGAGACCCAGTACTTC
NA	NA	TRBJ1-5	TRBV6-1	CASSLTLYSNQPQHF	TGTGCCAGCAGTCTGACATTGTATAGCAATCAGCCCCAGCATTTT
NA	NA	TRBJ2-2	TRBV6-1	CASTGRNTGELFF	TGTGCCAGCACAGGCAGAAACACCGGGGAGCTGTTTTTT
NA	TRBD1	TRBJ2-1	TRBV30	CAWSSDRARNEQFF	TGTGCCTGGAGTAGCGACAGGGCGAGGAATGAGCAGTTCTTC
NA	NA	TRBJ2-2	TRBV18	CASSEAGLPNTGELFF	TGTGCCAGCTCCGAGGCGGGGCTTCCGAACACCGGGGAGCTGTTTTTT
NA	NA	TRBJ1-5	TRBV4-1	CASSHPGPRGNQPQHF	TGCGCCAGCAGCCATCCGGGCCCACGGGGCAATCAGCCCCAGCATTTT